Below are 7 T cell receptor beta chains sequenced from a single sample in a study of tissue T cells after allogeneic stem cell transplantation. Generated by immunoSEQ multiplex PCR, the TCRdb table keeps only in-frame clones and is missing some. The sample holds more than 7,000 clones, around three fifths seen once. The sequencing here drew on tissue from the jejunum, taken at autopsy. The source of these receptors is a female donor at least 60 years old with lung cancer.

As to this clone: Its ends do not fully match the called genes, so a read error is possible. In the same sample, other DNA sequences code for this CDR3. The chain links TRBV7-3 to TRBJ2-6; perhaps TRBD1 as D (6 bases). The germline V gene has CDR1 SGHTA and CDR2 FQGTGA. The CDR3 extends over 15 amino acids. The CDR3 DNA sequence: TGTGCCAGCAGCGTACAGGGTGCTGGAGCCAACGTCCTGACTTTC. It is translated as CASSVQGAGANVLTF.

V is TRBV19 and J is TRBJ1-3, with a tentative D call TRBD1 (6 bases). Germline assignment: CDR1 LNHDA and CDR2 SQIVND (reference sequence). V was clipped by 10 bases and J by 0 bases, with 19 bases between them. The CDR3 covers 16 residues. The CDR3 nucleotides read TGTGCCACCAATGAACAGGGATCGAGCTCTGGAAACACCATATATTTT. Translation gives CATNEQGSSSGNTIYF.

Here the CDR3 DNA reads TGTGCCAGCAGTTCAGTCAGGGGCAGGTTCTCTGGAAACACCATATATTTT. It codes for CASSSVRGRFSGNTIYF. This chain uses TRBV28 with TRBJ1-3; tentatively, D is TRBD1 (6 bases). V gave up 4 bases and J gave up 0 bases, with 16 bases separating them. The CDR3 runs to 17 residues. The germline V gene encodes CDR1 MDHEN and CDR2 SYDVKM.

The chain joins TRBV6-2 or TRBV6-3 to TRBJ2-5, with 14 bases that match TRBD2. Trimming cost V 6 bases and J 5 bases; bases outside gene matches: 14. Germline V gene sequence: CDR1 MNHEY, CDR2 SVGEGT. This CDR3 contains 18 residues. The DNA for the CDR3 is TGTGCCAGCAGCCCAGGAATGACTAGCGGGGGGGCCTCGGAGACCCAGTACTTC. Amino acids: CASSPGMTSGGASETQYF.

This sequence joins TRBV3-1 (or the pseudogene TRBV3-2) and TRBJ2-1, with 8 bases fitting TRBD2. The J segment lost 4 bases and the V segment lost 2 bases, leaving 7 bases of the junction unmatched. Germline V gene data show CDR1 as LGHDT and CDR2 as YNNKEL (reference sequence). The CDR3 contains 16 residues. The CDR3 nucleotides are TGTGCCAGCAGCCAAATAGCGGGGCGGATTTACAATGAGCAGTTCTTC. It codes for CASSQIAGRIYNEQFF.

The chain links TRBV6-5 to TRBJ2-1, with D possibly TRBD1 on 6 matching bases. CDR1 is MNHEY, CDR2 SVGAGI, per germline. V was shortened by 8 bases and J by 8 bases, with 19 bases between the two germline ends. The CDR3 is made up of 14 amino acids. In nucleotides, the CDR3 is TGTGCCAGCGCCGTAGGGTGGGGGCGCGATGAGCAGTTCTTC. It is translated as CASAVGWGRDEQFF.

A few counts support this clone. The chain links TRBV24-1 to TRBJ2-5; 12 bases align to TRBD1. The CDR3 extends over 11 amino acids. With 10 bases clipped from V and 10 bases from J, the junction kept 3 bases outside the gene matches. Per the germline V gene, CDR1 is KGHDR and CDR2 is SFDVKD. CDR3 coding DNA: TGTGCCACGGGACAGGGGGCAGTCCAGTACTTC. It yields the protein CATGQGAVQYF.